The present T cell receptor (beta chain) was sequenced within a study of T cell changes during pregnancy in multiple sclerosis. The CDR3 runs to 12 residues. The V segment lost 7 bases and the J segment 3 bases; nucleotides outside the gene matches: 4. Germline V gives CDR1 SQVTM, CDR2 ANQGSEA. Using immunoSEQ multiplex PCR, the repertoire was profiled, and TCRdb retains in-frame clones only, with some absent. The sample gives more than 55,000 clones, around 92% of which show up once; around 0.85% is in the top ten. This TCR came from a female donor with multiple sclerosis, enrolled in a pregnancy study. J is TRBJ2-5 and V is TRBV29-1; 8 bases match TRBD2. This specimen was peripheral blood, taken in the first trimester of pregnancy. The CDR3 sequence: CSAFSGEETQYF. DNA of the CDR3: TGCAGCGCCTTTAGCGGGGAAGAGACCCAGTACTTC.